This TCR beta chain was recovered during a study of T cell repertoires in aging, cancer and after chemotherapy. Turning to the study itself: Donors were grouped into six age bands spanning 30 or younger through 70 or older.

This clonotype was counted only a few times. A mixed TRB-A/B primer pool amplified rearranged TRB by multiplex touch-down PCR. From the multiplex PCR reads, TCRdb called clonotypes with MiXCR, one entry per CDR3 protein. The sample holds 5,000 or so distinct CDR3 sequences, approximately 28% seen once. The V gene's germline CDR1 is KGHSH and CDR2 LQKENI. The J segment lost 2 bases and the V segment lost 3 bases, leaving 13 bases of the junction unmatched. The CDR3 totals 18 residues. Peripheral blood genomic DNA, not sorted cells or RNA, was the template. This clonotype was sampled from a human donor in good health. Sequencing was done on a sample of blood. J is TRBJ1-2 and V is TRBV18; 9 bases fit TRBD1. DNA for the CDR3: TGTGCCAGCTCACCGGGGTTAGGACGGACAGGGGCGAACTATGGCTACACCTTC. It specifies CASSPGLGRTGANYGYTF.